The 28 T cell receptor beta chains below were found in one sample sequenced in a study of T-cell memory formation after mild COVID-19. In TCRdb, the 5' RACE reads were re-called with MiXCR into one record per CDR3 protein. The data contain 150,000 to 200,000 distinct CDR3 sequences, roughly 10% of them singletons. The specimen sequenced was PBMCs or a T cell subset sorted from them (not recorded which). All receptors come from a man younger than 35 who had mild COVID-19 (a few samples of this study predate the infection). Cell type and time point are not known.

This clonotype was seen more than once but under ten times. The rearrangement links TRBV7-2 to TRBJ1-6; tentative D call: TRBD1 (6 bases). This CDR3 is 15 amino acids long. CDR1 and CDR2 (germline): SGHTA, FQGNSA. V was cut by 5 bases and J by 10 bases, with 18 bases left in between. The CDR3 DNA sequence: TGTGCCAGCAGCCCCATCCTAGGGGGGGGCTCACCCCTCCACTTT. Translating gives CASSPILGGGSPLHF.

This clonotype occurred a few times. The chain recombines TRBV5-1 with TRBJ2-1; the D is unclear. CDR3 length equals 14 residues. The V end lost 5 bases, the J end lost 8 bases, and 17 bases lay between the germline ends. Germline loops: CDR1 SGHRS, CDR2 YFSETQ. The CDR3 DNA is TGCGCCAGCAGTCGGCTAGGAGATAACTATGAGCAGTTCTTC. Protein product: CASSRLGDNYEQFF.

This clonotype was counted between two and nine times. The genes are TRBV7-2 and TRBJ1-5; possible D gene TRBD1, 5 bases. Germline values: CDR1 SGHTA, CDR2 FQGNSA. V lost 2 bases, J lost 6 bases, and 11 bases lay in between. This CDR3 is 14 amino acids long. CDR3 DNA sequence: TGTGCCAGCAGCTTAATCAGGGAGAGTCAGCCCCAGCATTTT. Encoded protein: CASSLIRESQPQHF.

This clonotype was found a few times. This rearrangement joins TRBV12-3 or TRBV12-4 to TRBJ1-2; possible D gene TRBD1, 5 bases. Trimming cost V 5 bases and J 1 base, with 11 bases left between them. This CDR3 has 14 residues. This CDR3 reads CASSAGSSNYGYTF. The CDR3 DNA is TGTGCCAGCAGTGCAGGGAGTAGTAACTATGGCTACACCTTC.

This clonotype came up many times. The chain joins TRBV29-1 to TRBJ2-5; possible D gene TRBD2, 6 bases. Germline values: CDR1 SQVTM, CDR2 ANQGSEA. The V end was cut by 6 bases, the J end by 5 bases, with 13 bases between. CDR3 length equals 12 residues. The CDR3 loop reads CSVTPGVETQYF. CDR3 nucleotides: TGCAGCGTCACCCCGGGGGTTGAGACCCAGTACTTC.

This chain links TRBV6-7 with TRBJ1-2; no definite D call. Being an ORF, TRBV6-7 has a function that is uncertain. The ends were cut back, 6 bases at V and 6 bases at J, with 8 bases in the middle. The CDR3 loop spans 11 amino acids. CDR3 in amino acids: CASRGSDGYTF. In DNA form, the CDR3 reads TGTGCCAGCAGGGGTAGTGATGGCTACACCTTC.

The genes are TRBV4-1 and TRBJ1-4; the match to TRBD1 covers 11 bases. V lost 1 base and J lost 8; bases outside the gene matches: 3. Germline assignment: CDR1 MGHRA and CDR2 YSYEKL. This CDR3 is built from 15 residues. The CDR3 region has the DNA TGCGCCAGCAGCCAAGTAGGGACAGGGGGGGAAAAACTGTTTTTT. Translated, it gives CASSQVGTGGEKLFF.

V is TRBV5-6 and J is TRBJ2-7; 7 bases map to TRBD1. CDR3 length: 15 amino acids. Germline loops: CDR1 SGHDT, CDR2 YYEEEE. Unmatched junction bases numbered 13, after V lost 4 bases and J lost 6 bases. DNA of the CDR3: TGTGCCAGCAGCCATATTGACAGGGACCGGCGCGAGCAGTACTTC. Translated, it gives CASSHIDRDRREQYF.

This chain joins TRBV6-6 and TRBJ1-5; no reliable D call. Germline CDR1 and CDR2: MNHNY and SVGAGI (reference sequence). This CDR3 has 12 amino acids. Trimming shortened V by 2 bases and J by 5 bases, and 4 bases separated the two germline ends. CDR3 DNA: TGTGCCAGCAGTTACGTAGATCAGCCCCAGCATTTT. As protein: CASSYVDQPQHF.

The sample holds many counts of this clonotype. The rearrangement uses TRBV5-1 and TRBJ2-4, with 9 bases that match TRBD1. V lost 2 bases and J lost 8; bases outside the gene matches: 8. The length of the CDR3 is 15 residues. Germline-derived CDR1 and CDR2 are SGHRS and YFSETQ. CDR3 coding DNA: TGCGCCAGCAGCTTCATGGACAGGGGACAGGACATTCAGTACTTC. Translating it yields CASSFMDRGQDIQYF. The variable domain in full, with the rest retrieved from reference TRBV5-1 and TRBJ2-4, is KAGVTQTPRYLIKTRGQQVTLSCSPISGHRSVSWYQQTPGQGLQFLFEYFSETQRNKGNFPGRFSGRQFSNSRSEMNVSTLELGDSALYLCASSFMDRGQDIQYFGAGTRLSVL.

This clonotype was seen more than once but under ten times. The chain is built from TRBV7-8 and TRBJ2-5; D unresolved. The CDR3 has 14 residues. CDR1 is SGHVS, CDR2 FQNEAQ, per germline. V shed 5 bases and J shed 5 bases, with 15 bases lying between them. CDR3 DNA sequence: TGTGCCAGCAGCCACACCGGATCTAGGGAGACCCAGTACTTC. It specifies CASSHTGSRETQYF.

This clonotype was seen a few times. The chain recombines TRBV4-2 with TRBJ2-4, with D uncertain. CDR1 LGHNA and CDR2 YNFKEQ come from the germline V gene. Trimming stripped 1 base from V and 1 base from J, with 17 bases between. This CDR3 is built from 18 residues. CDR3 nucleotides: TGTGCCAGCAGCCAAGGCGGCTCTCTAGAGTCCGCCAAAAACATTCAGTACTTC. The encoded protein is CASSQGGSLESAKNIQYF.

The chain carries TRBV6-6 and TRBJ1-3; D is unclear. This CDR3 spans 15 amino acids. Germline CDR1 MNHNY, CDR2 SVGAGI (reference sequence). V was cut by 6 bases and J by 0 bases, with 12 bases left in between. DNA for the CDR3: TGTGCCAGCAGAGAGACGGATGGCTCTGGAAACACCATATATTTT. As protein: CASRETDGSGNTIYF.

This clonotype was picked up many times. This sequence joins TRBV5-4 and TRBJ2-2, with D possibly called TRBD1 or TRBD2 (5 bases each). This CDR3 has 16 residues. Trimming cost V 10 bases and J 6 bases, with 25 bases left between them. Germline V gene sequence: CDR1 SGHNT, CDR2 YYREEE (reference sequence). The CDR3 region has the DNA TGTGCCGTCACCGGGGCCGAACTTTCCTCCCCCGGGGAGCTGTTTTTT. Translating gives CAVTGAELSSPGELFF.

This chain links TRBV7-2 with TRBJ2-5; 10 bases match TRBD2. The CDR3 has 15 residues. Germline V gene sequence: CDR1 SGHTA, CDR2 FQGNSA. V shed 3 bases, J shed 1 base, and the junction held 2 bases outside the gene matches. CDR3 sequence (DNA): TGTGCCAGCAGCTTCACTAGCGGGGCCCAAGAGACCCAGTACTTC. Translated, it gives CASSFTSGAQETQYF.

V usage is TRBV7-3 and J usage is TRBJ2-3; no firm D call. CDR3 length: 14 amino acids. Germline lookup yields CDR1 SGHTA and CDR2 FQGTGA. V lost 2 bases to trimming and J lost 4 bases, with 10 bases between them. Here the CDR3 DNA reads TGTGCCAGCAGCTTAGTATCGGCGGCAGATACGCAGTATTTT. Amino acids: CASSLVSAADTQYF.

J is TRBJ2-7 and V is TRBV5-6; D is unclear. Looked up from germline, CDR1 is SGHDT and CDR2 is YYEEEE. Trimming stripped 4 bases from V and 1 base from J, with 9 bases between. This CDR3 comprises 13 residues. The CDR3 bases are TGTGCCAGCAGCGGGCCTGCATCCTACGAGCAGTACGTC. Translation: CASSGPASYEQYV.

This clonotype was seen only a few times. The chain couples TRBV29-1 to TRBJ2-3, with D tentatively TRBD2 (5 bases). The germline gives CDR1 SQVTM, CDR2 ANQGSEA. V shed 4 bases and J shed 2 bases, with 7 bases lying between them. CDR3 size: 12 residues. The CDR3 DNA reads TGCAGCGTTGCGACTAACACAGATACGCAGTATTTT. Translation: CSVATNTDTQYF.

The rearrangement joins TRBV6-5 to TRBJ1-1; 9 bases line up with TRBD1. Unmatched junction bases numbered 10, after V lost 6 bases and J lost 11 bases. CDR3 length equals 13 residues. Per the germline V gene, CDR1 is MNHEY and CDR2 is SVGAGI. CDR3 amino acids: CASRPTLQGAAFF. The CDR3 bases are TGTGCCAGCAGACCTACACTACAGGGGGCTGCTTTCTTT.

The rearrangement links TRBV5-5 to TRBJ1-6; D is unclear. Germline lookup yields CDR1 SGHKS and CDR2 YYEKEE (reference sequence). Trimming left V 3 bases short and J 10 bases short, with 14 bases between. The length of the CDR3 is 14 residues. CDR3 protein: CASSYIGQESPLHF. Written as DNA, the CDR3 is TGTGCCAGCAGCTACATAGGGCAGGAGTCACCCCTCCACTTT. Supplemented by reference TRBV5-5 and TRBJ1-6, the full variable domain reads DAGVTQSPTHLIKTRGQQVTLRCSPISGHKSVSWYQQVLGQGPQFIFQYYEKEERGRGNFPDRFSARQFPNYSSELNVNALLLGDSALYLCASSYIGQESPLHFGNGTRLTVT.

As regards this clonotype: One junction end disagrees with the germline gene, perhaps due to a read error. CDR3 loop: CAISLEGETGVRGDTQYF. The CDR3 DNA is TGTGCCATCAGTCTCGAGGGGGAGACAGGGGTCAGGGGAGATACGCAGTATTTT. The chain employs TRBV25-1 and TRBJ2-3; the match to TRBD1 covers 8 bases. Germline V gene sequence: CDR1 MGHDK, CDR2 SYGVNS. The CDR3 is 18 residues long.

The V gene is TRBV20-1, the J gene TRBJ2-5; a possible D gene is TRBD2 (5 bases). This CDR3 has 14 residues. Germline V lookup: CDR1 DFQATT, CDR2 SNEGSKA (reference sequence). Trimming took off 0 bases at V and 2 bases at J, with 10 bases between the two ends. The CDR3 protein is CSARDWTSQETQYF. DNA for the CDR3: TGCAGTGCTAGAGATTGGACTTCTCAAGAGACCCAGTACTTC.

The CDR3 DNA sequence: TGCGCCAGCAGCTTGGTGTCCTTCACAGATACGCAGTATTTT. Encoded protein: CASSLVSFTDTQYF. The chain uses TRBV5-1 and TRBJ2-3; D gene unclear. Trimming left V 0 bases short and J 2 bases short, with 7 bases between. The CDR3 runs to 14 residues. Germline V lookup: CDR1 SGHRS, CDR2 YFSETQ.

This clonotype was found a few times. The genes are TRBV12-5 and TRBJ2-5; 12 positions match TRBD2. Germline CDR1 LGHNT, CDR2 FRNRAP. V shed 0 bases, J shed 1 base, and the junction held 3 bases outside the gene matches. The CDR3 has 17 residues. This CDR3 is CASGLVPSGGVQETQYF. Here the CDR3 DNA reads TGTGCTAGTGGTTTGGTACCTAGCGGGGGGGTCCAAGAGACCCAGTACTTC.

V usage is TRBV12-3 or TRBV12-4 and J usage is TRBJ1-2; 7 bases fit TRBD1. The trim removed 6 bases at V and 8 bases at J, leaving 9 bases unmatched. CDR3 size: 13 residues. The CDR3 sequence is CASSNRGNGGYTF. The CDR3 bases are TGTGCCAGCAGCAACAGGGGAAACGGCGGCTACACCTTC.

This clonotype was seen many times. The chain carries TRBV7-2 and TRBJ1-1; D call uncertain. V was shortened by 6 bases and J by 1 base, with 12 bases between the two germline ends. Germline CDR1 SGHTA, CDR2 FQGNSA. This CDR3 spans 14 amino acids. CDR3 in amino acids: CASRTRETNTEAFF. In DNA, the CDR3 is TGTGCCAGCAGAACACGCGAAACGAACACTGAAGCTTTCTTT. Complete variable domain (other parts from reference TRBV7-2 and TRBJ1-1): GAGVSQSPSNKVTEKGKDVELRCDPISGHTALYWYRQSLGQGLEFLIYFQGNSAPDKSGLPSDRFSAERTGGSVSTLTIQRTQQEDSAVYLCASRTRETNTEAFFGQGTRLTVV.

The chain employs TRBV3-1 and TRBJ2-3; the match to TRBD2 covers 7 bases. Per germline, CDR1 LGHDT and CDR2 YNNKEL (reference sequence). The CDR3 has 12 amino acids. The V segment lost 0 bases and the J segment 11 bases; nucleotides outside the gene matches: 2. The CDR3 reads CASSQDSGMQYF. The DNA of the CDR3 is TGTGCCAGCAGCCAAGACAGCGGGATGCAGTATTTT.

This chain connects TRBV6-2 or TRBV6-3 to TRBJ2-7; 7 nucleotides agree with TRBD1. The V segment lost 5 bases and the J segment 3 bases; nucleotides outside the gene matches: 10. The CDR3 runs 15 residues. CDR1 is MNHEY and CDR2 is SVGEGT in the germline V gene. The CDR3 DNA reads as TGTGCCAGCAGTGGCTACAGGGGATTCCTCTACGAGCAGTACTTC. This encodes CASSGYRGFLYEQYF.